This T cell receptor (beta chain) stems from a study of blood T cells in healthy people across ages. Total RNA, at least 5.5 micrograms per sample, came from PBMCs. A second roughly 7 to 11 cycle PCR used barcoded and J-beta primers. TCRdb passed the 5' RACE reads through MiXCR, listing each CDR3 protein once. The sample contains 700,000 to 900,000 distinct CDR3 sequences, 20% to 30% of which appear only once. A further study also used this sample, focusing on T cells of mothers and their children. Turning to that study: Healthy Caucasian mothers, a few in number, and their six children were the donors. Input to cDNA synthesis comprised all extracted RNA, at a ratio of about 1.4 ug per 15 ul. In related and unrelated pairs alike, thymic selection shapes TCR recombination output, with inherited differences minor.

The clonotype comes from a boy younger than 18 in good health. Sequencing used blood.

The CDR3 region is CAWSDVLLGDYEQYF. The CDR3 coding sequence is TGTGCCTGGAGTGATGTCCTGCTTGGAGACTACGAGCAGTACTTC. The chain recombines TRBV30 with TRBJ2-7, with unresolved D. Trimming removed 1 base from V and 3 bases from J, with 16 bases in between. Germline assignment: CDR1 GTSNPN and CDR2 SVGIG (reference sequence). The CDR3 is 15 amino acids. Looking up the rest from reference TRBV30 and TRBJ2-7 gives the full variable domain: SQTIHQWPATLVQPVGSPLSLECTVEGTSNPNLYWYRQAAGRGLQLLFYSVGIGQISSEVPQNLSASRPQDRQFILSSKKLLLSDSGFYLCAWSDVLLGDYEQYFGPGTRLTVT.